A selection of T cell receptor beta chains follows, all from one sample in a study of cytotoxic CD8 clonotypes in ibrutinib-treated CLL. Profiled with immunoSEQ multiplex PCR; TCRdb holds only in-frame clones, not every one. This sample has some 160,000 clones; approximately 77% occur once, and the top ten carry about 2%. Sequenced here: PBMCs, sampled after 12 months of ibrutinib treatment. The receptor set was obtained from a human donor with chronic lymphocytic leukemia. Both conserved end residues are part of each CDR3. Each record gives: D gene, clone size, CDR3 length, V gene, J gene, CDR3 protein, CDR3 DNA. A D gene is named only where the DNA matches it firmly. Where a row states a size, it is once, few, many or the class of an expanded clone; other rows omit it.

d_gene: NA
abundance: NA
len: 13
v_gene: TRBV6-1
j_gene: TRBJ2-3
CDR3aa: CASSVRAVDTQYF
CDR3nt: TGTGCCAGCAGTGTGAGGGCTGTAGATACGCAGTATTTT

d_gene: TRBD1
abundance: NA
len: 13
v_gene: TRBV5-5
j_gene: TRBJ1-2
CDR3aa: CASGPGTEYGYTF
CDR3nt: TGTGCCAGCGGCCCCGGGACAGAATATGGCTACACCTTC

d_gene: NA
abundance: NA
len: 17
v_gene: TRBV11-2
j_gene: TRBJ2-1
CDR3aa: CASSLTRGASSYNEQFF
CDR3nt: TGTGCCAGCAGCCTAACTCGCGGGGCGAGCTCCTACAATGAGCAGTTCTTC

d_gene: TRBD1
abundance: NA
len: 15
v_gene: TRBV27
j_gene: TRBJ1-1
CDR3aa: CASSPQGARGTEAFF
CDR3nt: TGTGCCAGCAGTCCGCAGGGGGCGCGAGGCACTGAAGCTTTCTTT

d_gene: NA
abundance: few
len: 14
v_gene: TRBV28
j_gene: TRBJ1-2
CDR3aa: CASSLQQNVYGYTF
CDR3nt: TGTGCCAGCAGTTTACAACAAAACGTCTATGGCTACACCTTC

d_gene: TRBD2
abundance: NA
len: 17
v_gene: TRBV28
j_gene: TRBJ2-7
CDR3aa: CASSGTSGPSTHYEQYF
CDR3nt: TGTGCCAGCAGCGGGACTAGCGGACCTAGTACGCACTACGAGCAGTACTTC

d_gene: NA
abundance: NA
len: 16
v_gene: TRBV21-1
j_gene: TRBJ2-5
CDR3aa: CASSKGQGGSEETQYF
CDR3nt: TGTGCCAGCAGCAAAGGACAGGGGGGGTCGGAAGAGACCCAGTACTTC

d_gene: TRBD2
abundance: NA
len: 15
v_gene: TRBV6-1
j_gene: TRBJ2-1
CDR3aa: CASSESSGGTGEQFF
CDR3nt: TGTGCCAGCAGTGAATCTAGCGGGGGGACGGGTGAGCAGTTCTTC

d_gene: NA
abundance: NA
len: 14
v_gene: TRBV2
j_gene: TRBJ1-5
CDR3aa: CASIDRLSNQPQHF
CDR3nt: TGTGCCAGCATTGACAGACTTAGCAATCAGCCCCAGCATTTT

d_gene: NA
abundance: NA
len: 11
v_gene: TRBV7-2
j_gene: TRBJ2-1
CDR3aa: CASRVSNEQFF
CDR3nt: TGTGCCAGCAGGGTTAGCAATGAGCAGTTCTTC

d_gene: TRBD2
abundance: NA
len: 14
v_gene: TRBV27
j_gene: TRBJ2-5
CDR3aa: CASSGGEPGETQYF
CDR3nt: TGTGCCAGTAGCGGGGGGGAACCTGGAGAGACCCAGTACTTC

d_gene: NA
abundance: NA
len: 15
v_gene: TRBV6-5
j_gene: TRBJ1-6
CDR3aa: CASSFRSRGNSPLHF
CDR3nt: TGTGCCAGCAGTTTCCGATCTCGCGGGAATTCACCCCTCCACTTT

d_gene: TRBD1
abundance: NA
len: 16
v_gene: TRBV28
j_gene: TRBJ2-3
CDR3aa: CASSPTTGGPTDTQYF
CDR3nt: TGTGCCAGCAGTCCGACGACAGGGGGCCCCACAGATACGCAGTATTTT

d_gene: TRBD1
abundance: many
len: 14
v_gene: TRBV10-3
j_gene: TRBJ1-6
CDR3aa: CAITHGQGDSPLHF
CDR3nt: TGTGCCATCACCCACGGACAGGGAGATTCACCCCTCCACTTT

d_gene: NA
abundance: once
len: 16
v_gene: TRBV4-1
j_gene: TRBJ2-2
CDR3aa: CASSQGETGRIGELFF
CDR3nt: TGCGCCAGCAGCCAAGGTGAAACGGGGAGGATCGGGGAGCTGTTTTTT

d_gene: TRBD1
abundance: NA
len: 18
v_gene: TRBV7-2
j_gene: TRBJ2-1
CDR3aa: CASRLKGTGVNKGDEQFF
CDR3nt: TGTGCCAGCAGACTTAAGGGGACAGGGGTTAACAAGGGCGATGAGCAGTTCTTC

d_gene: NA
abundance: NA
len: 17
v_gene: TRBV9
j_gene: TRBJ1-1
CDR3aa: CASTLGGTRSVNTEAFF
CDR3nt: TGTGCCAGCACCCTGGGAGGGACGCGCTCCGTGAACACTGAAGCTTTCTTT

d_gene: NA
abundance: few
len: 15
v_gene: TRBV9
j_gene: TRBJ2-5
CDR3aa: CASSVGTTYQETQYF
CDR3nt: TGTGCCAGCAGCGTAGGGACCACGTACCAAGAGACCCAGTACTTC

d_gene: NA
abundance: NA
len: 14
v_gene: TRBV9
j_gene: TRBJ2-1
CDR3aa: CASSGTSALGEQFF
CDR3nt: TGTGCCAGCAGCGGGACGAGCGCCTTAGGGGAGCAGTTCTTC

d_gene: TRBD2
abundance: NA
len: 18
v_gene: TRBV5-1
j_gene: TRBJ2-3
CDR3aa: CASSRGSSGSWEADTQYF
CDR3nt: TGCGCCAGCAGCCGGGGCTCTAGCGGGAGCTGGGAGGCAGATACGCAGTATTTT

d_gene: NA
abundance: NA
len: 16
v_gene: TRBV27
j_gene: TRBJ2-4
CDR3aa: CASSGGTTIHKNIQYF
CDR3nt: TGTGCCAGCAGTGGAGGAACGACGATACATAAAAACATTCAGTACTTC

d_gene: NA
abundance: once
len: 16
v_gene: TRBV18
j_gene: TRBJ2-2
CDR3aa: CASSPPGRKNTGELFF
CDR3nt: TGTGCCAGCTCACCCCCGGGACGGAAGAACACCGGGGAGCTGTTTTTT

d_gene: TRBD1
abundance: NA
len: 14
v_gene: TRBV5-6
j_gene: TRBJ2-7
CDR3aa: CASSGQGGKYEQYF
CDR3nt: TGTGCCAGCAGCGGACAGGGCGGGAAGTACGAGCAGTACTTC

d_gene: TRBD1
abundance: NA
len: 13
v_gene: TRBV7-3
j_gene: TRBJ1-2
CDR3aa: CASSDGTDYGYTF
CDR3nt: TGTGCCAGCAGCGACGGGACAGACTATGGCTACACCTTC

d_gene: NA
abundance: NA
len: 13
v_gene: TRBV11-2
j_gene: TRBJ2-7
CDR3aa: CASSLGPGYEQYF
CDR3nt: TGTGCCAGCAGCTTAGGCCCAGGGTACGAGCAGTACTTC

d_gene: NA
abundance: NA
len: 13
v_gene: TRBV10-3
j_gene: TRBJ1-1
CDR3aa: CAVTDRKNTEAFF
CDR3nt: TGTGCAGTGACAGATCGAAAAAACACTGAAGCTTTCTTT

d_gene: NA
abundance: once
len: 14
v_gene: TRBV5-4
j_gene: TRBJ1-3
CDR3aa: CASSQDSSGNTIYF
CDR3nt: TGTGCCAGCAGCCAGGACAGCTCTGGAAACACCATATATTTT

d_gene: NA
abundance: NA
len: 17
v_gene: TRBV4-2
j_gene: TRBJ2-1
CDR3aa: CASSQFGGGHSYNEQFF
CDR3nt: TGTGCCAGCAGCCAATTTGGAGGCGGGCACTCCTACAATGAGCAGTTCTTC

d_gene: TRBD1
abundance: NA
len: 14
v_gene: TRBV18
j_gene: TRBJ2-1
CDR3aa: CASSPGQGRNEQFF
CDR3nt: TGTGCCAGCTCACCTGGACAGGGACGGAATGAGCAGTTCTTC

d_gene: NA
abundance: NA
len: 14
v_gene: TRBV7-9
j_gene: TRBJ1-3
CDR3aa: CASSLGGIGNTIYF
CDR3nt: TGTGCCAGCAGCTTAGGAGGAATTGGAAACACCATATATTTT

d_gene: TRBD2
abundance: NA
len: 13
v_gene: TRBV2
j_gene: TRBJ2-5
CDR3aa: CASTRGIQETQYF
CDR3nt: TGTGCCAGCACGCGGGGGATACAAGAGACCCAGTACTTC

d_gene: NA
abundance: NA
len: 14
v_gene: TRBV5-6
j_gene: TRBJ2-7
CDR3aa: CASSLEPRAYEQYF
CDR3nt: TGTGCCAGCAGCTTGGAACCCCGGGCATACGAGCAGTACTTC

d_gene: TRBD1
abundance: NA
len: 19
v_gene: TRBV18
j_gene: TRBJ2-2
CDR3aa: CASLPRDRAFSINTGELFF
CDR3nt: TGTGCCAGCTTACCCAGGGACAGAGCATTCTCTATTAACACCGGGGAGCTGTTTTTT

d_gene: NA
abundance: NA
len: 14
v_gene: TRBV7-3
j_gene: TRBJ2-2
CDR3aa: CASSSSATAGELFF
CDR3nt: TGTGCCAGCAGTAGTAGCGCCACCGCCGGGGAGCTGTTTTTT

d_gene: TRBD2
abundance: NA
len: 15
v_gene: TRBV15
j_gene: TRBJ2-3
CDR3aa: CATSKGGLASYTQYF
CDR3nt: TGTGCCACCAGTAAGGGGGGACTAGCTTCTTATACGCAGTATTTT

d_gene: TRBD2
abundance: few
len: 15
v_gene: TRBV7-2
j_gene: TRBJ2-1
CDR3aa: CASSPSRGGYNEQFF
CDR3nt: TGTGCCAGCAGCCCATCGCGGGGGGGTTACAATGAGCAGTTCTTC

d_gene: NA
abundance: NA
len: 14
v_gene: TRBV7-6
j_gene: TRBJ2-5
CDR3aa: CASSPDPGHEAQYF
CDR3nt: TGTGCCAGCAGCCCGGACCCGGGCCATGAGGCCCAGTACTTC

d_gene: NA
abundance: NA
len: 12
v_gene: TRBV4-2
j_gene: TRBJ2-5
CDR3aa: CASSQIPGPKYF
CDR3nt: TGTGCCAGCAGCCAAATTCCGGGACCCAAGTACTTC

d_gene: TRBD1
abundance: NA
len: 15
v_gene: TRBV18
j_gene: TRBJ2-7
CDR3aa: CASSLGHRGTYEQYF
CDR3nt: TGTGCCAGCTCACTCGGGCACAGGGGGACCTACGAGCAGTACTTC

d_gene: TRBD1
abundance: NA
len: 15
v_gene: TRBV5-1
j_gene: TRBJ1-2
CDR3aa: CASSPETGGSYGYTF
CDR3nt: TGCGCCAGCAGCCCTGAGACAGGGGGCAGCTATGGCTACACCTTC

d_gene: NA
abundance: NA
len: 14
v_gene: TRBV6-1
j_gene: TRBJ2-2
CDR3aa: CASKSMANTGELFF
CDR3nt: TGTGCCAGCAAAAGTATGGCGAACACCGGGGAGCTGTTTTTT

d_gene: NA
abundance: NA
len: 15
v_gene: TRBV19
j_gene: TRBJ2-4
CDR3aa: CASRVLEGAKNIQYF
CDR3nt: TGTGCCAGTAGAGTACTAGAGGGAGCCAAAAACATTCAGTACTTC

d_gene: NA
abundance: NA
len: 15
v_gene: TRBV5-1
j_gene: TRBJ1-2
CDR3aa: CASSPDPTGNYGYTF
CDR3nt: TGCGCCAGCAGCCCGGACCCTACAGGAAACTATGGCTACACCTTC

d_gene: NA
abundance: few
len: 14
v_gene: TRBV7-9
j_gene: TRBJ2-5
CDR3aa: CASSYPLVEETQYF
CDR3nt: TGTGCCAGCAGCTATCCACTGGTAGAGGAGACCCAGTACTTC

d_gene: TRBD2
abundance: NA
len: 13
v_gene: TRBV5-1
j_gene: TRBJ2-1
CDR3aa: CASSLVAGVRQFF
CDR3nt: TGCGCCAGCAGCTTGGTGGCGGGGGTCCGGCAGTTCTTC

d_gene: NA
abundance: NA
len: 15
v_gene: TRBV7-6
j_gene: TRBJ1-5
CDR3aa: CASSLVGGEDQPQHF
CDR3nt: TGTGCCAGCAGCTTAGTGGGGGGCGAGGATCAGCCCCAGCATTTT

d_gene: NA
abundance: NA
len: 14
v_gene: TRBV5-5
j_gene: TRBJ1-5
CDR3aa: CASSLRDSNQPQHF
CDR3nt: TGTGCCAGCAGCTTGAGGGATAGCAATCAGCCCCAGCATTTT

d_gene: TRBD2
abundance: NA
len: 17
v_gene: TRBV5-5
j_gene: TRBJ2-3
CDR3aa: CASSLTRLAGSTDTQYF
CDR3nt: TGTGCCAGCAGCTTGACTAGACTAGCGGGGAGCACAGATACGCAGTATTTT

d_gene: TRBD1
abundance: once
len: 16
v_gene: TRBV27
j_gene: TRBJ2-6
CDR3aa: CASSPTGSKGANVLTF
CDR3nt: TGTGCCAGCAGTCCGACAGGGAGTAAGGGGGCCAACGTCCTGACTTTC

d_gene: NA
abundance: NA
len: 15
v_gene: TRBV5-4
j_gene: TRBJ1-4
CDR3aa: CASSPPGGHNEKLFF
CDR3nt: TGTGCCAGCAGCCCCCCGGGGGGGCATAATGAAAAACTGTTTTTT

d_gene: NA
abundance: NA
len: 11
v_gene: TRBV28
j_gene: TRBJ1-1
CDR3aa: CASSLTTEAFF
CDR3nt: TGTGCCAGCAGTTTAACAACAGAAGCTTTCTTT

d_gene: NA
abundance: NA
len: 13
v_gene: TRBV13
j_gene: TRBJ2-1
CDR3aa: CASSLRLGIEQFF
CDR3nt: TGTGCCAGCAGCTTAAGGTTAGGGATTGAGCAGTTCTTC

d_gene: TRBD2
abundance: NA
len: 14
v_gene: TRBV5-4
j_gene: TRBJ2-3
CDR3aa: CASSFSGSSDTQYF
CDR3nt: TGTGCCAGCAGCTTTAGCGGGAGTTCAGATACGCAGTATTTT

d_gene: TRBD1
abundance: NA
len: 15
v_gene: TRBV7-2
j_gene: TRBJ1-1
CDR3aa: CASSSQGQGATEAFF
CDR3nt: TGTGCCAGCAGCTCCCAGGGACAGGGGGCGACTGAAGCTTTCTTT

d_gene: TRBD1
abundance: few
len: 17
v_gene: TRBV7-2
j_gene: TRBJ1-3
CDR3aa: CASSDRTGGRRGNTIYF
CDR3nt: TGTGCCAGCAGCGACAGGACAGGGGGCAGACGTGGAAACACCATATATTTT